This TCR beta chain was profiled in a study of shared clonotypes between healthy human individuals. The CDR3 covers 14 residues. Germline trimming cut 4 bases from V and 4 bases from J; bases unmatched to any gene: 2. The germline CDR1 and CDR2 sequences are MNHEY and SMNVEV (reference sequence). Profiled with immunoSEQ multiplex PCR; TCRdb holds only in-frame clones, not every one. The table lists around 1.5 million clones, approximately 98% of them singletons, with about 0.45% in the top ten. This clonotype was obtained from a young man in good health. V is TRBV27 and J is TRBJ2-3; 10 positions agree with TRBD1. Source material: naive CD4+ T cells sorted from blood. Described subset: CD45RA+ positively selected. This CDR3 reads CASSSGTGADTQYF. CDR3 DNA sequence: TGTGCCAGCAGTTCCGGGACAGGGGCAGATACGCAGTATTTT.